Below are 5 T cell receptor beta chains sequenced from a single sample in a study of shared clonotypes between healthy human individuals (TCRdb year 2020). Library construction relied on the immunoSEQ multiplex PCR assay. The clones in this table, taken by TCRdb from immuneACCESS, are in-frame only. Not every clone is retained; where verified, under half of the shortfall comes from an unresolved V gene, and the cause of the rest is unknown. This sample comprises roughly 500,000 clones, around 96% of them detected only once. Approximately 0.06% of the sample is taken by the ten largest. Material for sequencing was naive CD4+ T cells sorted from blood. Taken with the paper, the label for cell subset or site translates to: CD45RA+ positively selected. The receptors were gathered from a young woman in good health.

As regards this clone: Distinct nucleotide sequences in the sample also encode this CDR3. V usage is TRBV5-1 and J usage is TRBJ2-3; 8 nucleotides align to TRBD1. V dropped 0 bases and J dropped 1; count of bases not matched to a gene: 1. CDR1 and CDR2 (germline): SGHRS, YFSETQ. CDR3 length: 15 amino acids. The CDR3 spells CASSLAGQGTDTQYF. The CDR3 DNA follows: TGCGCCAGCAGCTTGGCGGGACAGGGCACAGATACGCAGTATTTT.

The rearrangement links TRBV9 to TRBJ1-5; no clear D. Trimming cost V 0 bases and J 0 bases, with 4 bases left between them. The CDR3 sequence is 14 residues long. Germline CDR1 and CDR2: SGDLS and YYNGEE. The DNA for the CDR3 is TGTGCCAGCAGCGTAGTGGATAGCAATCAGCCCCAGCATTTT. It is translated as CASSVVDSNQPQHF.

This clone came up once. The junction shows a germline mismatch at one end, possibly a read error. The V gene is TRBV10-3, the J gene TRBJ2-2, with a possible D match to TRBD2 (5 bases). Germline CDR1 reads ENHRY; CDR2 reads SYGVKD. The CDR3 contains 14 residues. The CDR3 sequence is CAISERARTGKLFF. CDR3 bases: TGTGCCATCAGTGAACGAGCTAGGACCGGGAAGCTGTTTTTT.

The chain joins TRBV4-2 to TRBJ2-7; 7 bases agree with TRBD2. V lost 1 base to trimming and J lost 7 bases; unmatched junction nucleotides: 13. The CDR3 has 16 amino acids. Per the germline V gene, CDR1 is LGHNA and CDR2 is YNFKEQ. The CDR3: CASSQVGSSGHREQYF. As DNA, the CDR3 is TGTGCCAGCAGCCAAGTAGGCTCTAGCGGCCATCGGGAGCAGTACTTC.

This chain joins TRBV28 and TRBJ1-5; D perhaps matches TRBD1 (5 bases). Trimming shortened V by 6 bases and J by 0 bases, and 15 bases separated the two germline ends. Germline V gene data show CDR1 as MDHEN and CDR2 as SYDVKM. The CDR3 spans 16 residues. This CDR3 reads CASSFPRTHSNQPQHF. Written as DNA, the CDR3 is TGTGCCAGCAGCTTCCCCCGGACACATAGCAATCAGCCCCAGCATTTT.